The clone carrying this TCR beta chain came up a few times. The target antigen is unknown. This entry belongs to a study of CD8+ T cells in alopecia areata. For the study at large: In an open-label trial, patients got 5 to 10 mg tofacitinib twice daily. The drug, tofacitinib, lasted 6 to 18 months, followed by 6 months off drug. General observations from the study: A great number of expanded lesional clones endured in scalp and blood during tofacitinib.

Indicated treatment: oral pan-JAK inhibitor, 5-10 mg twice daily. Germline values: CDR1 SGHTA, CDR2 FQGNSA. The CDR3 spans 13 residues. Trimming cost V 0 bases and J 2 bases, with 5 bases left between them. cDNA reverse transcribed from extracted RNA served as the sequencing template. Method: immunoSEQ multiplex PCR; TCRdb's copy keeps in-frame clones and lacks some. The sample carries some 180,000 clones, about 51% recorded once. The material sequenced was CD8+ T cells sorted from blood, taken around week 54, from a patient treated with tofacitinib. This rearrangement joins TRBV7-2 to TRBJ2-7, with D unclear. The TCR was taken from a human donor with alopecia areata. CDR3 amino acids: CASSLAVAYEQYF. CDR3 nucleotide sequence: TGTGCCAGCAGCTTAGCGGTGGCCTACGAGCAGTACTTC.